A selection of T cell receptor beta chains follows, all from one sample in a study of T-cell memory formation after mild COVID-19. From the 5' RACE reads, TCRdb called clonotypes with MiXCR, one entry per CDR3 protein. The profile shows 350,000 to 500,000 distinct CDR3 sequences, 20% to 30% of them singletons. Source material: PBMCs or a T cell subset sorted from them (not recorded which). Receptors originate from an adult woman who had mild COVID-19 (a few samples of this study predate the infection). Cell type and time point are not known. Both conserved end residues are part of each CDR3. Each record gives: D gene, J gene, clone size, V gene, CDR3 DNA, CDR3 protein. The D gene is left open where the match is weak. Size is stated for part of the rows, as once, few or many counts, or as a class when the clone is expanded.

>-|TRBJ2-7|-|TRBV30
TGTGCCTGGACCGGTGGTGGGAGGAAATACGAGCAGTACTTC
CAWTGGGRKYEQYF
>-|TRBJ1-5|many|TRBV4-1
TGCGCCAGCAGCCAAGGTTGGGGGGGGAACCAGCCCCAGCATTTT
CASSQGWGGNQPQHF
>TRBD2|TRBJ2-3|-|TRBV3-1
TGTGCCAGCAGCCCCACCGCGGGGGTAGTTACAGATACGCAGTATTTT
CASSPTAGVVTDTQYF
>TRBD1|TRBJ1-2|-|TRBV29-1
TGCAGCGTCACCCCGGACAGGACAGACTATGGCTACACCTTC
CSVTPDRTDYGYTF
>-|TRBJ2-1|few|TRBV15
TGTGCCACCAGCAGACTTAAGGACGTGGACAATGAGCAGTTCTTC
CATSRLKDVDNEQFF
>-|TRBJ1-2|-|TRBV7-2
TGTGCCAGCAGCAAAGGCGGGGTCGGCTTTGATGGCTACACCTTC
CASSKGGVGFDGYTF
>-|TRBJ1-2|few|TRBV29-1
TGCAGCGTTGGGACAAGGAACTATGGCTACACCTTC
CSVGTRNYGYTF
>TRBD2|TRBJ2-7|-|TRBV7-2
TGTGCCAGCAGCCCCTGGGCGGGAGGGGTCAAGGTGTACGAGCAGTACTTC
CASSPWAGGVKVYEQYF
>TRBD2|TRBJ2-5|-|TRBV12-3/TRBV12-4
TGTGCCAGCAGCCGACTAGCGGGGGGGCGGGAGACCCAGTACTTC
CASSRLAGGRETQYF
>TRBD2|TRBJ2-5|-|TRBV30
TGTGCCTGGAGTTGGGGACTACTTCTCAAAGAGACCCAGTACTTC
CAWSWGLLLKETQYF
>-|TRBJ2-5|few|TRBV24-1
TGTGCCACCAGCGGGGGCTGGGAGACCCAGTACTTC
CATSGGWETQYF
>-|TRBJ2-7|few|TRBV3-1
TGTGCCAGCAGCCAAGCCTTGGCGGGGGCGCACTCCTACGAGCAGTACTTC
CASSQALAGAHSYEQYF